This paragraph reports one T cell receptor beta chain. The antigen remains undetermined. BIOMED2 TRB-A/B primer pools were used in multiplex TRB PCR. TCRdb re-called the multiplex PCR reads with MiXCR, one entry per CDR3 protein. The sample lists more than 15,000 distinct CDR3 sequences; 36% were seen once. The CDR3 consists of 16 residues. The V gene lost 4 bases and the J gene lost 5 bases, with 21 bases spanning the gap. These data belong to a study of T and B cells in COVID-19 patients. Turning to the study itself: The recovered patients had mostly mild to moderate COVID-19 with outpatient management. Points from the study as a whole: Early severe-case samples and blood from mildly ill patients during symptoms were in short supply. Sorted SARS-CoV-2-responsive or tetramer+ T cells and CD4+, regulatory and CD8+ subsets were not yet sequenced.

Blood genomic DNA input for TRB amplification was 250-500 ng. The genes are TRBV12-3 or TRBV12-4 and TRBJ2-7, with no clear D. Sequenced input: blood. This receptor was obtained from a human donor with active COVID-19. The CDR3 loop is CASSYWLGNGSHEQYF. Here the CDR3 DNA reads TGTGCCAGCAGTTACTGGCTAGGGAACGGTTCCCACGAGCAGTACTTC.